The 24 T cell receptor beta chains presented below share a single source sample, sequenced in a study of breast tumors, draining lymph nodes, adjacent tissues. Axillary draining lymph nodes of breast cancer patients supplied the node samples. TCRdb reanalysed the multiplex PCR reads using MiXCR and keeps one entry per CDR3 protein. The top ten hold roughly 7.3% of the sample, which has over 70,000 distinct CDR3 sequences, approximately 28% seen once. Sequenced: axillary lymph node tissue. Receptors were obtained from a female donor with breast cancer. Some clones in this sample may be carry-over from other donors' samples.

V and J are TRBV4-3 and TRBJ2-1; 11 nucleotides match TRBD2. The CDR3 is made up of 23 amino acids. CDR1 LGHNA and CDR2 YSLEER come from the germline V gene. J was trimmed by 0 bases and V by 0 bases; bases with no gene match: 19. CDR3 sequence: CASSQDFPSGRPNSLSSYNEQFF. CDR3 nucleotides: TGCGCCAGCAGCCAAGATTTCCCTAGCGGGAGGCCGAATTCGTTGAGCTCCTACAATGAGCAGTTCTTC.

This clonotype was counted ten times or more. The J gene is TRBJ2-3, the V gene TRBV12-3 or TRBV12-4; 9 positions match TRBD2. V was pared by 5 bases and J by 4 bases, with 13 bases of the junction left unmatched. The CDR3 loop spans 17 amino acids. This chain's CDR3 is CASSPTVASGTSDTQYF. For the CDR3, the DNA is TGTGCCAGCAGTCCCACCGTGGCTAGCGGGACCTCAGATACGCAGTATTTT.

This clonotype was counted many times. V gene TRBV4-1 combines with J gene TRBJ1-5; D is perhaps TRBD1 (5 bases). Per the germline V gene, CDR1 is MGHRA and CDR2 is YSYEKL. Trimming cost V 1 base and J 1 base, with 5 bases left between them. This CDR3 has 14 amino acids. CDR3 region: CASSQGDSNQPQHF. CDR3 DNA: TGCGCCAGCAGCCAAGGGGACAGCAATCAGCCCCAGCATTTT.

This clonotype was recorded many times. The V gene is TRBV25-1, the J gene TRBJ2-3; D is ambiguous. The V and J ends lost 7 bases and 2 bases respectively, with 13 bases between them. The CDR3 consists of 14 residues. Germline-derived CDR1 and CDR2 are MGHDK and SYGVNS. The CDR3 DNA reads TGTGCCAGCATAGTGAATGGAAACACAGATACGCAGTATTTT. Translated, it gives CASIVNGNTDTQYF.

This clonotype has more than one count but fewer than ten. A read error is possible here, since a much larger clone lies one base away. The chain joins TRBV7-2 to TRBJ2-2; 12 nucleotides match TRBD2. The CDR3 runs to 17 residues. The trim removed 3 bases at V and 7 bases at J, leaving 9 bases unmatched. Per germline, CDR1 SGHTA and CDR2 FQGNSA. CDR3 region: CASSLEFGLAGIGELFF. Here the CDR3 DNA reads TGTGCCAGCAGCTTGGAGTTCGGACTAGCGGGAATCGGGGAGCTGTTTTTT. Looking up the rest from reference TRBV7-2 and TRBJ2-2 gives the full variable domain: GAGVSQSPSNKVTEKGKDVELRCDPISGHTALYWYRQSLGQGLEFLIYFQGNSAPDKSGLPSDRFSAERTGGSVSTLTIQRTQQEDSAVYLCASSLEFGLAGIGELFFGEGSRLTVL.

There are many counts of this clonotype. The V call is TRBV12-3 or TRBV12-4, the J call TRBJ1-5; D gene ambiguous. The CDR3 contains 14 residues. The ends were cut back, 4 bases at V and 6 bases at J, with 13 bases in the middle. The CDR3 coding sequence is TGTGCCAGCAGTTATGGAGGGTCGGGTCAGCCCCAGCATTTT. This translates into CASSYGGSGQPQHF.

This clonotype came up many times. CDR3 region: CASSEGRGGQPQHF. DNA for the CDR3: TGTGCCAGCAGTGAAGGGAGGGGAGGTCAGCCCCAGCATTTT. V usage is TRBV2 and J usage is TRBJ1-5, with D possibly being TRBD1 (5 bases). Germline V lookup: CDR1 SNHLY, CDR2 FYNNEI. Trimming cost V 1 base and J 6 bases, with 10 bases left between them. The CDR3 consists of 14 residues.

Comment on this clonotype: This may be a read error: a much more frequent sequence differs by one nucleotide. The chain links TRBV6-2 or TRBV6-3 to TRBJ2-5; D possibly corresponds to TRBD2 (5 bases). V dropped 7 bases and J dropped 1 base, with 13 bases sitting between them. The germline V gene encodes CDR1 MNHEY and CDR2 SVGEGT. This CDR3 region has 14 residues. DNA of the CDR3: TGTGCCAGCAAGCACGACTACCCCCAAGAGACCCAGTACTTC. This encodes CASKHDYPQETQYF.

This clonotype has ten or more counts. This may arise from a read error, as a much more abundant clone is one base away. The J gene is TRBJ2-7, the V gene TRBV20-1, with D possibly being TRBD2 (5 bases). The germline V gene encodes CDR1 DFQATT and CDR2 SNEGSKA (reference sequence). The CDR3 is 11 residues long. The CDR3 sequence: CSAEGAYEQSF. The CDR3 nucleotides are TGCAGTGCTGAGGGTGCCTACGAGCAGTCCTTC.

The count of this clonotype is one. This chain links TRBV28 with TRBJ1-1, with D maybe TRBD1 (5 bases). Germline loops: CDR1 MDHEN, CDR2 SYDVKM. V was clipped by 6 bases and J by 1 base, with 12 bases between them. CDR3 size: 14 residues. CDR3 region: CASSNQGQNTEAFF. The DNA for the CDR3 is TGTGCCAGCAGCAACCAGGGCCAGAACACTGAAGCTTTCTTT.

The chain couples TRBV20-1 to TRBJ1-1, with no clear D. V lost 0 bases, J lost 3 bases, and 14 bases lay in between. Germline V gene data show CDR1 as DFQATT and CDR2 as SNEGSKA (reference sequence). This CDR3 region has 15 residues. CDR3 bases: TGCAGTGCTAGAGATTTTGGGATCTCTTACACTGAAGCTTTCTTT. Protein sequence: CSARDFGISYTEAFF.

There are many counts of this clonotype. With a much larger clone just one base away, this may be a read error. The CDR3 DNA reads as TGCAGTACTAGCAGGGATCGCCAGCCCCAGCATTTT. It encodes CSTSRDRQPQHF. V usage is TRBV20-1 and J usage is TRBJ1-5, with a tentative D call TRBD1 (5 bases). Per germline, CDR1 DFQATT and CDR2 SNEGSKA (reference sequence). The length of the CDR3 is 12 residues.

This clonotype was counted at least ten times. This sequence joins TRBV6-2 or TRBV6-3 and TRBJ1-2, with D possibly TRBD1 on 5 matching bases. The germline CDR1 and CDR2 sequences are MNHEY and SVGEGT. Trimming removed 6 bases at V and 2 bases at J, with 13 bases between. This CDR3 is built from 14 residues. CDR3 sequence: CASRWRGWNYGYTF. CDR3 DNA sequence: TGTGCCAGCAGGTGGAGGGGCTGGAACTATGGCTACACCTTC.

Concerning this clonotype: The junction does not match germline at one end; this may be a read error. J is TRBJ2-2 and V is TRBV7-2; D gene ambiguous. The CDR3 runs 15 residues. Per the germline V gene, CDR1 is SGHTA and CDR2 is FQGNSA. The DNA of the CDR3 is TGTGCCGGCAGCTTAAGTCTGGCGGTTGCCGGGGAGCTGTTTTTT. Its translation: CAGSLSLAVAGELFF.

This clonotype was found many times. The CDR3 region has the DNA TGTGCCAGCAGCTCCCCCCCAGGAAACACCATATATTTT. It specifies CASSSPPGNTIYF. The rearrangement joins TRBV9 to TRBJ1-3; D call uncertain. There are 13 residues in the CDR3. Germline CDR1 SGDLS, CDR2 YYNGEE. Trimming cost V 4 bases and J 4 bases, with 9 bases left between them.

This clonotype has at least ten counts. CDR3 region: CSARDFQGTTYNEQFF. CDR3 bases: TGCAGTGCTAGAGATTTCCAGGGAACCACCTACAATGAGCAGTTCTTC. J is TRBJ2-1 and V is TRBV20-1; D is perhaps TRBD1 (5 bases). The germline CDR1 and CDR2 sequences are DFQATT and SNEGSKA (reference sequence). V lost 0 bases and J lost 2, with 14 bases in between. CDR3 length: 16 residues.

This clonotype was recorded at least ten times. This chain links TRBV6-5 with TRBJ2-7, with TRBD2 matching 7 bases. V was clipped by 6 bases and J by 1 base; unmatched bases: 9. CDR1 and CDR2 from the germline V gene are MNHEY and SVGAGI. CDR3 length: 15 amino acids. This chain's CDR3 is CASSPRRGSSYEQYF. In DNA, the CDR3 is TGTGCCAGCAGCCCCAGGCGGGGGTCGTCCTACGAGCAGTACTTC.

This clonotype was picked up a small number of times. This sequence joins TRBV5-5 and TRBJ2-2; D unclear. V lost 0 bases and J lost 5, with 11 bases in between. CDR3 size: 15 residues. CDR1 SGHKS and CDR2 YYEKEE come from the germline V gene (reference sequence). The CDR3 DNA reads as TGTGCCAGCAGCTTGGCGGCGGTCGGTACCGGGGAGCTGTTTTTT. As protein: CASSLAAVGTGELFF.

As concerns this clonotype: One end of the junction fails to match germline, which may point to a read error. This chain connects TRBV7-2 to TRBJ2-3, with D perhaps matching TRBD1 or TRBD2 (5 bases each). CDR3 length: 17 amino acids. Germline values: CDR1 SGHTA, CDR2 FQGNSA. The CDR3 here is CASSLALLRGNTDPQYF. CDR3 DNA: TGTGCCAGCAGCTTAGCACTTCTGAGGGGCAACACAGATCCGCAGTATTTT.

Remarks on this clonotype: A much larger clone differs by one base, so this may be a read error. V usage is TRBV3-1 and J usage is TRBJ2-7; D call uncertain. CDR1 and CDR2 (germline): LGHDT, YNNKEL (reference sequence). This CDR3 spans 12 amino acids. V was shortened by 4 bases and J by 8 bases, with 12 bases between the two germline ends. CDR3 protein: CASSPGTYKQYF. CDR3 sequence (DNA): TGTGCCAGCAGCCCAGGAACTTACAAGCAGTACTTC.

In this sample, this clonotype turned up many times. V is TRBV20-1 and J is TRBJ1-5; D is uncertain. This CDR3 comprises 14 residues. Trimming shortened V by 6 bases and J by 2 bases, and 14 bases separated the two germline ends. The germline CDR1 and CDR2 sequences are DFQATT and SNEGSKA (reference sequence). CDR3 residues: CSARAGNGNQPQHF. Written as DNA, the CDR3 is TGCAGTGCCCGGGCAGGTAATGGCAATCAGCCCCAGCATTTT.

This clonotype was seen a few times. The V and J genes are TRBV19 and TRBJ1-6; D unresolved. The germline V gene encodes CDR1 LNHDA and CDR2 SQIVND (reference sequence). Trimming pared 6 bases from V and 8 bases from J, leaving 14 bases between. This CDR3 is 14 amino acids long. The DNA for the CDR3 is TGTGCCAGTAGAAGTGGACGGGAGTATTCACCCCTCCACTTT. This sequence encodes CASRSGREYSPLHF.

This clonotype was observed many times. This may arise from a read error, as a much more abundant clone is one base away. The chain uses TRBV11-2 and TRBJ2-7, with TRBD2 identical over 8 bases. V lost 6 bases and J lost 9; bases outside the gene matches: 7. Germline CDR1 and CDR2: SGHAT and FQNNGV. The CDR3 consists of 12 residues. CDR3 DNA sequence: TGTGCCAGCAGTGCCACTAGCGGCGCGCAGTACTTC. Translation: CASSATSGAQYF.

This clonotype was observed a single time. This chain uses TRBV5-6 with TRBJ2-3; D remains ambiguous. The CDR3 extends over 16 amino acids. Trimming left V 0 bases short and J 2 bases short, with 13 bases between. Looked up from germline, CDR1 is SGHDT and CDR2 is YYEEEE. The CDR3 DNA sequence: TGTGCCAGCAGCTTGGTGACGGCACTGTTCACAGATACGCAGTATTTT. Its protein is CASSLVTALFTDTQYF.